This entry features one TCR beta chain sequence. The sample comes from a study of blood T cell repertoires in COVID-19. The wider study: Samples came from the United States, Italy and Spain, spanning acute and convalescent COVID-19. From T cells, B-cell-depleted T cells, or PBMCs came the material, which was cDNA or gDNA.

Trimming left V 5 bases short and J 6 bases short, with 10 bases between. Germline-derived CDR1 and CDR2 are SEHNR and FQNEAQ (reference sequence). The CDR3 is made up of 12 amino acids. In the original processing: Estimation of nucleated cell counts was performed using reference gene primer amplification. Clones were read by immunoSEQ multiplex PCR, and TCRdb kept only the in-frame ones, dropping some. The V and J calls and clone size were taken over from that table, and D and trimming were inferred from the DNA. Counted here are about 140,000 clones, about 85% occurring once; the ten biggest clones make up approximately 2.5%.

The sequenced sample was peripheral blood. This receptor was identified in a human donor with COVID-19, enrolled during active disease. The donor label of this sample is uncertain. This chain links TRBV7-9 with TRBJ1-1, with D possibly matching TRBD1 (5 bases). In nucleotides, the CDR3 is TGTGCCAGCAGCCTCAGGGTGGCTGAAGCTTTCTTT. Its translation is CASSLRVAEAFF.